A selection of T cell receptor beta chains follows, all from one sample in a study of T cells in Graves' hyperthyroidism and ophthalmopathy. TCRdb processed the multiplex PCR reads anew with MiXCR; each CDR3 protein has one entry. The table lists under 450,000 distinct CDR3 sequences, roughly 14% of them singletons. Sequencing was carried out using blood. The receptors were gathered from a woman between 18 and 29 years old with Graves' hyperthyroidism. CDR3s include the opening cysteine and the closing phenylalanine or tryptophan. Each record gives: J gene, clone size, V gene, D gene, CDR3 protein, CDR3 DNA. The D gene is left open where the match is weak. Clone size appears in some rows only: once, few, many, or a class for an expanded clone.

TRBJ2-6 | many | TRBV7-9 | - | CASSRTGANVLTF | TGTGCCAGCAGCCGGACAGGGGCCAACGTCCTGACTTTC
TRBJ2-1 | many | TRBV20-1 | - | CSARGVGGEQFF | TGCAGTGCTAGGGGGGTGGGCGGAGAGCAGTTCTTC
TRBJ1-6 | - | TRBV2 | TRBD1 | CASNVVRGRSPLHF | TGTGCCAGCAATGTGGTCAGGGGGAGATCACCCCTCCACTTT
TRBJ1-2 | many | TRBV7-2 | - | CASSSQGANYGYTF | TGTGCCAGCAGCTCCCAGGGTGCTAACTATGGCTACACCTTC
TRBJ2-3 | many | TRBV5-1 | - | CASSLNRGTDTQYF | TGCGCCAGCAGCTTGAACAGGGGCACAGATACGCAGTATTTT
TRBJ2-2 | few | TRBV24-1 | TRBD2 | CATREGRTSANTGELFF | TGTGCCACCCGTGAGGGCCGGACTAGCGCAAACACCGGGGAGCTGTTTTTT
TRBJ1-2 | few | TRBV7-9 | - | CASSLTQTGDDGYTF | TGTGCCAGCAGCTTAACCCAGACGGGGGACGATGGCTACACCTTC
TRBJ2-2 | - | TRBV11-2 | - | CASNKRRNTGELFF | TGTGCCAGCAACAAGAGAAGGAACACCGGGGAGCTGTTTTTT
TRBJ2-3 | many | TRBV29-1 | - | CSVARRGRDTQYF | TGCAGCGTTGCCCGCAGGGGACGCGATACGCAGTATTTT
TRBJ2-7 | - | TRBV6-5 | TRBD2 | CASSSRAGGFYEQYF | TGTGCCAGCAGTTCAAGAGCGGGAGGGTTCTACGAGCAGTACTTC
TRBJ2-1 | - | TRBV7-6 | TRBD2 | CASSPQTSGGYNEQFF | TGTGCCAGCAGCCCCCAGACTAGCGGGGGGTACAATGAGCAGTTCTTC
TRBJ2-5 | - | TRBV28 | TRBD2 | CASSSHEGLAQETQYF | TGTGCCAGCAGTTCTCATGAGGGACTAGCCCAAGAGACCCAGTACTTC
TRBJ2-5 | - | TRBV4-3 | - | CASSPAGPAGSETQYF | TGCGCCAGCAGCCCCGCGGGTCCCGCTGGGTCAGAGACCCAGTACTTC
TRBJ2-7 | few | TRBV4-1 | - | CASSLEGPYDYEQYF | TGCGCCAGCAGCCTTGAGGGGCCATATGACTACGAGCAGTACTTC
TRBJ1-1 | few | TRBV9 | TRBD1 | CASSVATGGHTEAFF | TGTGCCAGCAGCGTAGCTACAGGGGGACACACTGAAGCTTTCTTT
TRBJ1-1 | many | TRBV19 | TRBD1 | CASSTRQGTTEAFF | TGTGCCAGTAGTACCAGACAGGGGACCACTGAAGCTTTCTTT
TRBJ1-1 | many | TRBV28 | - | CATTVLNTEAFF | TGTGCCACCACAGTATTGAACACTGAAGCTTTCTTT
TRBJ2-5 | - | TRBV19 | - | CASSIYLGQSQETQYF | TGTGCCAGTAGTATATATCTCGGACAGTCACAAGAGACCCAGTACTTC
TRBJ2-3 | few | TRBV4-1 | TRBD2 | CASSQLAGVVADTQYF | TGCGCCAGCAGCCAATTAGCGGGAGTGGTCGCAGATACGCAGTATTTT
TRBJ2-4 | few | TRBV5-5 | - | CASSPGAPRLNIQYF | TGTGCCAGCAGCCCAGGAGCTCCTAGGTTGAACATTCAGTACTTC
TRBJ1-6 | many | TRBV2 | TRBD1 | CASRTGQGEGSPLHF | TGTGCCAGCAGGACCGGACAGGGAGAAGGTTCACCCCTCCACTTT
TRBJ1-2 | many | TRBV7-8 | - | CASSGGTRPSGYTF | TGTGCCAGCAGCGGCGGGACCCGCCCTTCTGGCTACACCTTC
TRBJ1-1 | many | TRBV24-1 | - | CATSDSGNWGTEAFF | TGTGCCACCAGTGATTCAGGCAACTGGGGCACTGAAGCTTTCTTT
TRBJ2-5 | - | TRBV14 | TRBD2 | CASSQGTSSFETQYF | TGTGCCAGCAGCCAAGGGACTAGCAGTTTCGAGACCCAGTACTTC
TRBJ2-7 | - | TRBV27 | TRBD2 | CASSWASGGYRSSYEQYF | TGTGCCAGCAGTTGGGCTAGCGGGGGTTACCGGAGCTCCTACGAGCAGTACTTC
TRBJ1-5 | few | TRBV20-1 | - | CSARGTGGRGGNQPQHF | TGCAGTGCTAGAGGCACTGGGGGTAGAGGGGGAAACCAGCCCCAGCATTTT
TRBJ2-7 | many | TRBV28 | - | CASSGGDLSAYEQYF | TGTGCCAGCAGTGGCGGAGATCTGTCTGCCTACGAGCAGTACTTC
TRBJ2-7 | many | TRBV2 | TRBD2 | CASSATSGAYEQYF | TGTGCCAGCAGTGCGACTAGCGGGGCCTACGAGCAGTACTTC
TRBJ1-1 | many | TRBV11-3 | - | CASRMTANTEAFF | TGTGCCAGCAGGATGACGGCGAACACTGAAGCTTTCTTT
TRBJ2-2 | many | TRBV29-1 | - | CSVAEAGPGGTGELFF | TGCAGCGTTGCCGAGGCAGGACCGGGTGGCACCGGGGAGCTGTTTTTT
TRBJ2-5 | - | TRBV29-1 | TRBD1 | CSGTGGRETQYF | TGCAGCGGGACAGGGGGCAGAGAGACCCAGTACTTC
TRBJ2-7 | many | TRBV18 | - | CASSLGLTYEQYF | TGTGCCAGCTCACTAGGGTTGACCTACGAGCAGTACTTC
TRBJ1-3 | few | TRBV5-1 | TRBD1 | CASSEPGQLHGNTIYF | TGCGCCAGCAGCGAGCCGGGACAGCTACATGGAAACACCATATATTTT
TRBJ1-5 | many | TRBV2 | - | CASRTSWPQHF | TGTGCCAGCAGGACGTCATGGCCCCAGCATTTT
TRBJ1-5 | many | TRBV4-1 | - | CASSQDHAFQPQHF | TGCGCCAGCAGCCAAGATCATGCGTTCCAGCCCCAGCATTTT
TRBJ2-7 | few | TRBV29-1 | - | CSVVPSPASSYEQYF | TGCAGCGTTGTCCCCTCACCGGCAAGCTCCTACGAGCAGTACTTC
TRBJ2-3 | many | TRBV20-1 | - | CSARAAAGGLNQWDTQYF | TGCAGTGCTCGCGCAGCAGCAGGGGGACTTAACCAATGGGATACGCAGTATTTT
TRBJ2-5 | many | TRBV7-2 | TRBD2 | CASSSAGLAGRETQYF | TGTGCCAGCAGCTCAGCGGGGCTAGCGGGTCGGGAGACCCAGTACTTC
TRBJ1-5 | - | TRBV27 | TRBD1 | CASSLTGAYSNQPQHF | TGTGCCAGCAGTTTGACAGGGGCGTACAGCAATCAGCCCCAGCATTTT
TRBJ1-6 | many | TRBV6-4 | - | CASSDEAGASSPLHF | TGTGCCAGCAGTGACGAGGCAGGGGCAAGTTCACCCCTCCACTTT
TRBJ1-2 | - | TRBV6-1 | - | CASRTKGFRGSGYTF | TGTGCCAGCAGAACTAAGGGGTTCAGAGGGTCTGGCTACACCTTC
TRBJ1-5 | many | TRBV28 | - | CASSFRRIGNQPQHF | TGTGCCAGCAGTTTTCGGCGGATAGGCAATCAGCCCCAGCATTTT